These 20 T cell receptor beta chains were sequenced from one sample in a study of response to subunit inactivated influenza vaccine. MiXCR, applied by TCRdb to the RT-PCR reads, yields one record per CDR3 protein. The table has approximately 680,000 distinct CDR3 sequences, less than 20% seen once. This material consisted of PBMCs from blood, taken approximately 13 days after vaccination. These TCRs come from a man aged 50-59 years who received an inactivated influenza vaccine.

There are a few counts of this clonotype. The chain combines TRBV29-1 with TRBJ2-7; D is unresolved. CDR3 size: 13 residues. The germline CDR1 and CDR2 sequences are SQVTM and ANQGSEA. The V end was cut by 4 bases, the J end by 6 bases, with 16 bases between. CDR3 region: CSVGDPTGAEQYF. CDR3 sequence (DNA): TGCAGCGTTGGGGATCCAACCGGAGCCGAGCAGTACTTC.

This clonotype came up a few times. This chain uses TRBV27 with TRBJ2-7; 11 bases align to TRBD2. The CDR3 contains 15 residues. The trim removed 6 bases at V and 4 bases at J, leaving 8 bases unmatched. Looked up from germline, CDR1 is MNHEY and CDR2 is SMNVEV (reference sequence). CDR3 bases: TGTGCCAGCAGAACACTAGCGGGAGTGGGGTACGAGCAGTACTTC. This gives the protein CASRTLAGVGYEQYF.

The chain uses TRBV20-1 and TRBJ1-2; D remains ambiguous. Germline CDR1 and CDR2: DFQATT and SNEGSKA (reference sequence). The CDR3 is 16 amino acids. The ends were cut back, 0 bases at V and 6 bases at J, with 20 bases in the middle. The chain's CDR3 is CSARDLPARLNDGYTF. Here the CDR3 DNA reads TGCAGTGCTAGAGATCTCCCCGCCCGGTTGAACGATGGCTACACCTTC.

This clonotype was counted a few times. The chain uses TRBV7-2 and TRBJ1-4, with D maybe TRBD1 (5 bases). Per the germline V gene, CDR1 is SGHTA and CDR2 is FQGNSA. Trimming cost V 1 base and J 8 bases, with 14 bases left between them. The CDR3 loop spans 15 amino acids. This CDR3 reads CASSLGGGSSEKLFF. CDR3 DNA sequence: TGTGCCAGCAGCTTAGGTGGGGGGTCGTCAGAAAAACTGTTTTTT. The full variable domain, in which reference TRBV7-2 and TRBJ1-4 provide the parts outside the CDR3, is GAGVSQSPSNKVTEKGKDVELRCDPISGHTALYWYRQSLGQGLEFLIYFQGNSAPDKSGLPSDRFSAERTGGSVSTLTIQRTQQEDSAVYLCASSLGGGSSEKLFFGSGTQLSVL.

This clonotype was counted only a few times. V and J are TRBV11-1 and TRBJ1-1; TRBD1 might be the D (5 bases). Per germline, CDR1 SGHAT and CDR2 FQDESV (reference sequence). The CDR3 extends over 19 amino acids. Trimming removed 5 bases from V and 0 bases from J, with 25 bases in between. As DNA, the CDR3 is TGTGCCAGCAGCCCATTAATGGGGGTTTCGGGACCGATGAACACTGAAGCTTTCTTT. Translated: CASSPLMGVSGPMNTEAFF.

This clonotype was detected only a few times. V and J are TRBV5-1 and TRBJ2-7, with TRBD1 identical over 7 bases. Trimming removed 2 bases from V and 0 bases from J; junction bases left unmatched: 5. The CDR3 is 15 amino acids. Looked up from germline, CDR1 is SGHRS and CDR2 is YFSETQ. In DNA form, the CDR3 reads TGCGCCAGCAGCTTTAATCGGGACAGCTCCTACGAGCAGTACTTC. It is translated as CASSFNRDSSYEQYF.

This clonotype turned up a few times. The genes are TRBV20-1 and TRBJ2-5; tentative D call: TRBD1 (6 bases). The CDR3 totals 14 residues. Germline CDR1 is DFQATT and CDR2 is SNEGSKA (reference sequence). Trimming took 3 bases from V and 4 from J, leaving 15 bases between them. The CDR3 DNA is TGCAGTGCTAGCGCCCTGACAGGAAGAGAGACCCAGTACTTC. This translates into CSASALTGRETQYF.

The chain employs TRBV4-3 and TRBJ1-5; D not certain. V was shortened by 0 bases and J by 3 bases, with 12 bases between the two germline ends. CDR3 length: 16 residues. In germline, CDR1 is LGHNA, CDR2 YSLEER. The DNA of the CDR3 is TGCGCCAGCAGCCAAGATATGACCGTCATCAATCAGCCCCAGCATTTT. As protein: CASSQDMTVINQPQHF.

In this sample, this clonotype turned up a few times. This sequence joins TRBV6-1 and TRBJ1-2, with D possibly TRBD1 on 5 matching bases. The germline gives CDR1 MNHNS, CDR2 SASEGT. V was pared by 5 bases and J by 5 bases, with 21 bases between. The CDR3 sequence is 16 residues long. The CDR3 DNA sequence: TGTGCCAGCAGTCCCTCTTTTGAGACAGCTGGGTATGGCTACACCTTC. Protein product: CASSPSFETAGYGYTF.

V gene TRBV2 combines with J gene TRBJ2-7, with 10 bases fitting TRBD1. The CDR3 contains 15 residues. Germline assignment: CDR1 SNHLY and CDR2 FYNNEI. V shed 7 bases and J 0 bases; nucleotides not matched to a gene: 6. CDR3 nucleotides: TGTGCCAGCACCCAGGACAGGGGGTACTCCTACGAGCAGTACTTC. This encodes CASTQDRGYSYEQYF.

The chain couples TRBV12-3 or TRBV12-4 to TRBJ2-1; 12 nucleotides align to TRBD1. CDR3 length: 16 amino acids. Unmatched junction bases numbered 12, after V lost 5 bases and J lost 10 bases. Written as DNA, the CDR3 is TGTGCCAGCAGTCCAGGCCCGGGACAGGGGGCTGGGGAGCAGTTCTTC. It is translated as CASSPGPGQGAGEQFF.

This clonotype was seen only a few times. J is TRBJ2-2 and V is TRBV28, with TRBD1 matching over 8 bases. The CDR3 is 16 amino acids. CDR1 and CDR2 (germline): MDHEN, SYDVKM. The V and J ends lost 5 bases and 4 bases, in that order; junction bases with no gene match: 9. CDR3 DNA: TGTGCCAGCAGTATCCCTCAGGGGGCGCGCACCGGGGAGCTGTTTTTT. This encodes CASSIPQGARTGELFF.

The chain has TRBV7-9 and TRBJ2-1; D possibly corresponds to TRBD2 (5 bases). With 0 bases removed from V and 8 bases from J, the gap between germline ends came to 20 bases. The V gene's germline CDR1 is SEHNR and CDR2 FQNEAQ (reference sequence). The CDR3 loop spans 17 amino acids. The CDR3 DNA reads TGTGCCAGCAGCTTAGCAGGTGTCCCCCGGGGTATCGATGAGCAGTTCTTC. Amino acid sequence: CASSLAGVPRGIDEQFF.

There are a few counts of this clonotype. In DNA form, the CDR3 reads TGTGCCAGCAGCCCCGGGTCTAGCGGGAGTTCCTACAATGAGCAGTTCTTC. Amino acids: CASSPGSSGSSYNEQFF. The chain is built from TRBV7-6 and TRBJ2-1; 10 bases line up with TRBD2. Germline CDR1 reads SGHVS; CDR2 reads FNYEAQ. The V gene end was trimmed by 5 bases and the J gene end by 1 base; junction bases not matched to a gene: 8. The CDR3 sequence is 17 residues long.

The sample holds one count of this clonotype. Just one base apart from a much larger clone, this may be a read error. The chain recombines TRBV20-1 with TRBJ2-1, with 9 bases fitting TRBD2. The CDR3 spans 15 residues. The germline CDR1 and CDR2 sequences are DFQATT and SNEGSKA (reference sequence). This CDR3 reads CCASLLSGGKNEQFF. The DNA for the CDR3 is TGCTGTGCTTCCCTCCTCAGCGGGGGGAAGAATGAGCAGTTCTTC.

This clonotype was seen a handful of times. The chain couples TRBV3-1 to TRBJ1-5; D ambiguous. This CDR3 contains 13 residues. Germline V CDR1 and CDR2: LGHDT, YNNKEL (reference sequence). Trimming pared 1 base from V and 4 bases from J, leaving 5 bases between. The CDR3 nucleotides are TGTGCCAGCAGCCAAGTACAGAATCAGCCCCAGCATTTT. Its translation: CASSQVQNQPQHF.

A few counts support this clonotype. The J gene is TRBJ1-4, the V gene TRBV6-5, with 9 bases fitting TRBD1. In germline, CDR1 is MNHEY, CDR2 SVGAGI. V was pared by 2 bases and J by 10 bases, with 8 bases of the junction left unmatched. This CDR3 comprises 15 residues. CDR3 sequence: CASSYGDRVEVKLFF. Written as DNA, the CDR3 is TGTGCCAGCAGTTACGGGGACAGGGTCGAAGTAAAACTGTTTTTT.

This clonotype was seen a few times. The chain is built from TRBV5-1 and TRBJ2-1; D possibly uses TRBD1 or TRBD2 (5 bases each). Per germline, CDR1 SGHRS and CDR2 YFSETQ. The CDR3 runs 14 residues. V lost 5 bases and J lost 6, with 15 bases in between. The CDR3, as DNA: TGCGCCAGCAGACAACTAGGGACCTCCAATGAGCAGTTCTTC. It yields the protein CASRQLGTSNEQFF.

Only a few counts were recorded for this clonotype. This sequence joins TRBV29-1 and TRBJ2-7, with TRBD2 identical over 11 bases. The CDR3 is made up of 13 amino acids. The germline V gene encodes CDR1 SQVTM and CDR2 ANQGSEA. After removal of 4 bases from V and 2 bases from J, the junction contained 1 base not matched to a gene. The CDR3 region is CSVAGLAAYEQYF. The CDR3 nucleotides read TGCAGCGTTGCGGGACTAGCGGCCTACGAGCAGTACTTC.

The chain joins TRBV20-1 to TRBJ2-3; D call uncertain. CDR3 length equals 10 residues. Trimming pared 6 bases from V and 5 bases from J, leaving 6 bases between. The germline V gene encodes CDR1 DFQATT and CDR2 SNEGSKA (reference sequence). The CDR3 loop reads CSAEQDTQYF. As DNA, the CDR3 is TGCAGTGCGGAACAAGATACGCAGTATTTT.